These T cell receptor beta chains were read from a single sample in a study of identical twins. TCRdb re-called the 5' RACE reads with MiXCR, one entry per CDR3 protein. The repertoire has about 250,000 distinct CDR3 sequences, approximately 8.3% of them found once; the top ten carry less than 4%. The sample also formed part of further work on yellow fever vaccine responses in identical twins.

The sequenced material came from CD8+ T cells sorted from blood. The origin of the receptors is a woman younger than 30 in good health. CDR3s include the opening cysteine and the closing phenylalanine or tryptophan. Each record gives: V gene, D gene, CDR3 protein. A D gene is named only where the DNA matches it firmly.

v_call: TRBV27; d_call: .; cdr3_aa: CASSSPEQGIGEQYF
v_call: TRBV27; d_call: TRBD2; cdr3_aa: CASSASGYYYNEQFF
v_call: TRBV7-6; d_call: .; cdr3_aa: CASSLRGDPTEQFF
v_call: TRBV7-9; d_call: .; cdr3_aa: CASSFPGTQETQYF
v_call: TRBV6-2/TRBV6-3; d_call: .; cdr3_aa: CASSYVLDGGDYEQYF
v_call: TRBV7-9; d_call: TRBD1; cdr3_aa: CASRSGTGLETQYF
v_call: TRBV5-1; d_call: .; cdr3_aa: CASSLAGEGYTF
v_call: TRBV28; d_call: .; cdr3_aa: CASSSTTIRADAYEQYF
v_call: TRBV27; d_call: TRBD2; cdr3_aa: CASSLEGLAGGDTQYF
v_call: TRBV4-2; d_call: TRBD2; cdr3_aa: CASSQIPGLAGEQYF
v_call: TRBV27; d_call: .; cdr3_aa: CASSPNGHEQYF
v_call: TRBV7-2; d_call: TRBD1; cdr3_aa: CASSFRGQAGEQYF
v_call: TRBV7-2; d_call: TRBD1; cdr3_aa: CASSLRWTGSGETQYF
v_call: TRBV4-3; d_call: .; cdr3_aa: CASSQYGRNTEAFF
v_call: TRBV7-3; d_call: TRBD2; cdr3_aa: CASSLNGGAHEQYF
v_call: TRBV4-3; d_call: .; cdr3_aa: CASSQSQADIQYF
v_call: TRBV7-2; d_call: TRBD1; cdr3_aa: CASSLGTGSETQYF
v_call: TRBV7-8; d_call: .; cdr3_aa: CAISGDAGYGYTF
v_call: TRBV20-1; d_call: .; cdr3_aa: CSARELSSVNSYNEQFF
v_call: TRBV12-3/TRBV12-4; d_call: .; cdr3_aa: CASSLWGEKLFF
v_call: TRBV20-1; d_call: .; cdr3_aa: CSANRDVGPYEQYF
v_call: TRBV7-9; d_call: .; cdr3_aa: CASSLGSEGDSNNEQFF
v_call: TRBV10-3; d_call: .; cdr3_aa: CAISESRQPGTTSYEQYF
v_call: TRBV6-2/TRBV6-3; d_call: TRBD2; cdr3_aa: CASSYPRLAEETQYF
v_call: TRBV7-8; d_call: TRBD2; cdr3_aa: CASLGGLASDTQYF
v_call: TRBV24-1; d_call: .; cdr3_aa: CATSGLAGKEQETQYF
v_call: TRBV4-3; d_call: .; cdr3_aa: CASSQVYNSFYEQYF
v_call: TRBV20-1; d_call: .; cdr3_aa: CSAFETSSYNEQFF
v_call: TRBV7-9; d_call: .; cdr3_aa: CASSEIEGVAEAFF
v_call: TRBV10-3; d_call: .; cdr3_aa: CAISESTAGPTYEQYF
v_call: TRBV28; d_call: .; cdr3_aa: CASRPDLGHGELFF
v_call: TRBV27; d_call: .; cdr3_aa: CASSLSVQSEQFF
v_call: TRBV5-1; d_call: TRBD1; cdr3_aa: CASSSGQGSYEQYF
v_call: TRBV28; d_call: .; cdr3_aa: CASRDPAYEQYF
v_call: TRBV29-1; d_call: .; cdr3_aa: CSVEQGNYGYTF
v_call: TRBV12-3/TRBV12-4; d_call: TRBD2; cdr3_aa: CASSGLAGAHTGELFF
v_call: TRBV4-3; d_call: TRBD2; cdr3_aa: CASSQDTSANYEQYF
v_call: TRBV20-1; d_call: .; cdr3_aa: CSARLGSGNNEQFF
v_call: TRBV29-1; d_call: TRBD2; cdr3_aa: CSVAGTSGNTGELFF
v_call: TRBV5-1; d_call: .; cdr3_aa: CASSLLLGGGMNEQFF